This TCR beta chain comes out of a study of T-cell memory formation after mild COVID-19 (TCRdb year 2021). Broadly, across the study: Most TCR sequence clusters were specific to one of the two donors. In a couple of donors, T-cell clones that expanded and contracted after mild COVID-19 were followed by sequencing TCRalpha and TCRbeta repertoires longitudinally. The cohort was made up of two young adult volunteers, one female and one male, who were previously healthy. The investigation overall reported the following: Some responding clones were detected in pre-infection memory, which suggested that pre-existing cross-reactive memory T cells had joined the SARS-CoV-2 response. Clones that contracted from day 15 to 85 showed balanced CD4/CD8 phenotypes, whereas a second wave of clones that expanded from day 15 to 37 leaned towards CD4+. Whether the second-wave clones peaking on day 37 were SARS-CoV-2 specific was not confirmed. Only a couple of mild cases were covered by the study, and larger cohorts that include severe cases with pre-infection samples were considered necessary. Contracting CD4+ clones appeared mostly in the CM and EM memory subsets, whereas CD8+ clones were enriched in EMRA.

Ficoll-Paque density gradient centrifugation was used to isolate PBMCs. The reads were generated on an Illumina NovaSeq 6000. TCRalpha and TCRbeta cDNA libraries were constructed by 5'RACE with constant-segment primers, with sample barcodes and unique molecular identifiers being introduced. Trizol reagent was used to extract RNA from every sample. Amplification of the libraries took two PCR steps, and the second step added a second sample barcode plus Illumina TruSeq adapters. The libraries were sequenced on an Illumina NovaSeq using 2 x 150 bp paired-end reads. The paper's data handling went like this. Demultiplexing of reads and collapsing into UMI-guided consensus sequences were performed with migec v1.2.7. Using mixcr v2.1.11, UMI consensuses were aligned to TRA and TRB V and J templates and then assembled into clonotypes. Expanded or contracted clonotypes were those called significant by both edgeR and NoisET, with noise models trained on biological replicates. For edgeR calls, the thresholds were a false discovery rate-adjusted p below 0.01 and a log2 fold-change of 1. As an exploratory analysis of dynamics, max-normalized trajectories of the 1000 most abundant clonotypes were examined by PCA with hierarchical clustering. The CD4 or CD8 phenotype of responding clones was assigned using the separately sequenced CD4+ and CD8+ repertoires. Using fastp at Q25 and MiXCR, TCRdb reprocessed the public reads and kept productive beta chains. CDR3 protein duplicates are merged, each entry listing the most common genes and DNA. The V and J calls, along with clone size, are taken from TCRdb and not from the paper's own processing. This sample comprises fewer than 90,000 distinct CDR3 sequences, about 15% of them detected only once. The ten top clones hold 25% to 35% of the sample.

Per the germline V gene (reference sequence), DFQATT is the CDR1 and SNEGSKA is the CDR2. V loses 3 bases, J loses 1 base, and the germline ends lie 13 bases apart. Inclusive of the bounding cysteine and phenylalanine, the CDR3 is 14 residues long. CDR3 DNA is the only sequence kept; it has 42 bases, read in frame from the first base. Only a few counts were recorded for this clonotype. The antigen it recognizes is unknown. No base-level quality is on record; no much larger clone is a single base apart. The sequence was obtained from an adult woman who had mild COVID-19 (a few samples of this study predate the infection). The sample titles of this study are shuffled in the database, so cell type and time point are left out; the donor was told from shared clones. Sequences were obtained from PBMCs or a T cell subset sorted from them (not recorded which). In this chain, TRBV20-1 is recombined with TRBJ2-7; a tentative D match to TRBD2 spans 6 bases. The CDR3 in this case is CSARGLTSSYEQYF. The nucleotide sequence reads TGCAGTGCTAGGGGGCTGACTAGTTCCTACGAGCAGTACTTC.